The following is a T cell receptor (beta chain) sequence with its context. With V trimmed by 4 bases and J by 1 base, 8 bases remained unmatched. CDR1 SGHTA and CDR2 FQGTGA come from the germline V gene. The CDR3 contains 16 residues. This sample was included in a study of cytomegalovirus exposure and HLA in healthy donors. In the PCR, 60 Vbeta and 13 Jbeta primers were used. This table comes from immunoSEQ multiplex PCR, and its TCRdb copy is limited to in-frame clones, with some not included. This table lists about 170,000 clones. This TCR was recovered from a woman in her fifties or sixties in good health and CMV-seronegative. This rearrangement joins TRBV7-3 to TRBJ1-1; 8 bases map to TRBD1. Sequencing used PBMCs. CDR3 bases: TGTGCCAGCAGCTCCCTCGGACAGGGAGAGAACACTGAAGCTTTCTTT. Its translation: CASSSLGQGENTEAFF.